This T cell receptor beta chain was found in a study of blood T cell repertoires in COVID-19. Study in general: Whether acute or convalescent, the COVID-19 samples came from the United States, Italy and Spain.

The length of the CDR3 is 14 residues. V was shortened by 5 bases and J by 0 bases, with 10 bases between the two germline ends. Germline-derived CDR1 and CDR2 are SGHRS and YFSETQ. The data were produced by immunoSEQ multiplex PCR, yet TCRdb's version contains in-frame clones alone and is incomplete. The repertoire has some 250,000 clones, 86% of them found once; the top ten carry 6.2%. The chain couples TRBV5-1 to TRBJ2-3; D perhaps matches TRBD2 (6 bases). The sample taken for sequencing was peripheral blood. This receptor was obtained from a man in his fifties or sixties with acute or convalescent COVID-19. Here the CDR3 reads CASRTGASTDTQYF. The CDR3 DNA follows: TGCGCCAGCAGGACGGGAGCTAGCACAGATACGCAGTATTTT.